This entry lists 14 T cell receptor beta chains sequenced from one sample in a study of T cell responses to AZD1222 COVID-19 vaccine. Profiled with immunoSEQ multiplex PCR; TCRdb holds only in-frame clones, not every one. The repertoire has 180,000 or so clones, approximately 90% of them found once; the top ten carry under 1.5%. The sample was peripheral blood, taken 28 days after the second AZD1222 dose. Source of these receptors: an adult who received the AZD1222 COVID-19 vaccine.

The chain recombines TRBV6-6 with TRBJ2-1; D tentatively reads TRBD1 or TRBD2 (5 bases each). V was clipped by 2 bases and J by 11 bases, with 10 bases between them. CDR3 length: 12 residues. Per the germline V gene, CDR1 is MNHNY and CDR2 is SVGAGI (reference sequence). CDR3 DNA: TGTGCCAGCAGTTACGGCCGGGACCAGCAGTTCTTC. This translates into CASSYGRDQQFF.

The chain is built from TRBV30 and TRBJ2-7, with 8 bases matching TRBD2. The CDR3 has 14 residues. V shed 3 bases, J shed 3 bases, and the junction held 7 bases outside the gene matches. Per the germline V gene, CDR1 is GTSNPN and CDR2 is SVGIG (reference sequence). CDR3 in amino acids: CAWRGLARGYEQYF. CDR3 in DNA: TGTGCCTGGAGAGGACTAGCAAGAGGCTACGAGCAGTACTTC. Together with reference TRBV30 and TRBJ2-7, the CDR3 gives the full variable domain: SQTIHQWPATLVQPVGSPLSLECTVEGTSNPNLYWYRQAAGRGLQLLFYSVGIGQISSEVPQNLSASRPQDRQFILSSKKLLLSDSGFYLCAWRGLARGYEQYFGPGTRLTVT.

The chain combines TRBV28 with TRBJ1-4; 9 bases align to TRBD1. After removal of 4 bases from V and 11 bases from J, the junction contained 5 bases not matched to a gene. This CDR3 contains 13 residues. CDR1 is MDHEN, CDR2 SYDVKM, per germline. CDR3 sequence reads: CASSSGQGRKLFF. As DNA, the CDR3 is TGTGCCAGCAGTTCCGGACAGGGGCGGAAACTGTTTTTT.

The rearrangement links TRBV28 to TRBJ2-4; 7 bases fit TRBD2. The germline CDR1 and CDR2 sequences are MDHEN and SYDVKM. The CDR3 has 15 amino acids. J gave up 0 bases and V 9 bases, and 8 bases lay outside the gene matches. This chain's CDR3 is CASVKGGLAKNIQYF. The CDR3 coding sequence is TGTGCCAGTGTCAAGGGAGGGTTAGCCAAAAACATTCAGTACTTC.

This chain connects TRBV30 to TRBJ1-4; D gene unclear. The CDR3 covers 17 residues. CDR1 and CDR2 from the germline V gene are GTSNPN and SVGIG (reference sequence). The V gene lost 3 bases and the J gene lost 4 bases, with 21 bases spanning the gap. In DNA, the CDR3 is TGTGCCTGGAGACTTCTCCTAGAGACGGAGCATAATGAAAAACTGTTTTTT. Its translation: CAWRLLLETEHNEKLFF.

The chain carries TRBV13 and TRBJ2-3; D not certain. Trimming left V 6 bases short and J 2 bases short, with 9 bases between. Germline V gene sequence: CDR1 PRHDT, CDR2 FYEKMQ (reference sequence). The CDR3 is made up of 13 amino acids. CDR3 DNA sequence: TGTGCCAGCAGTAAAGACAACACAGATACGCAGTATTTT. It yields the protein CASSKDNTDTQYF.

For the CDR3, the DNA is TGTGCCAGCAGCCACATTGGGGGGCGAGGGGCTATTGAAAAACTGTTTTTT. It codes for CASSHIGGRGAIEKLFF. The chain couples TRBV7-8 to TRBJ1-4; maybe TRBD1 (6 bases). The CDR3 has 17 residues. CDR1 is SGHVS, CDR2 FQNEAQ, per germline. With 5 bases removed from V and 7 bases from J, the gap between germline ends came to 23 bases.

CDR3 sequence (DNA): TGTGCCAGCAGCTCCTTCAGGGTTTCTGGAAACACCATATATTTT. Encoded protein: CASSSFRVSGNTIYF. The rearrangement joins TRBV7-9 to TRBJ1-3; maybe TRBD1 (5 bases). The CDR3 length is 15 residues. V was pared by 4 bases and J by 1 base, with 11 bases between. From germline, CDR1 is SEHNR and CDR2 FQNEAQ (reference sequence).

This rearrangement joins TRBV27 to TRBJ2-3; 10 bases match TRBD1. The CDR3 has 19 residues. CDR1 is MNHEY, CDR2 SMNVEV, per germline (reference sequence). V shed 6 bases, J shed 0 bases, and the junction held 15 bases outside the gene matches. This CDR3 is CASRSSGTGDIPSTDTQYF. In DNA, the CDR3 is TGTGCCAGCAGGAGCTCCGGGACAGGGGATATACCTAGCACAGATACGCAGTATTTT.

The V call is TRBV18, the J call TRBJ1-2; D not resolved. The CDR3 length is 14 residues. V was pared by 3 bases and J by 3 bases, with 11 bases between. Germline CDR1 and CDR2: KGHSH and LQKENI. In DNA form, the CDR3 reads TGTGCCAGCTCACCTGGAAACGGATACTATGGCTACACCTTC. Translating it yields CASSPGNGYYGYTF. The entire variable domain, with the rest obtained from reference TRBV18 and TRBJ1-2, is as follows: NAGVMQNPRHLVRRRGQEARLRCSPMKGHSHVYWYRQLPEEGLKFMVYLQKENIIDESGMPKERFSAEFPKEGPSILRIQQVVRGDSAAYFCASSPGNGYYGYTFGSGTRLTVV.

This chain joins TRBV9 and TRBJ1-4; D may be TRBD1 (5 bases). Germline assignment: CDR1 SGDLS and CDR2 YYNGEE. V lost 4 bases to trimming and J lost 7 bases, with 20 bases between them. The CDR3 runs 16 residues. The CDR3 bases are TGTGCCAGCAGCACTACGACCGGGACGGTCGGTGAAAAACTGTTTTTT. Translated: CASSTTTGTVGEKLFF.

The chain is built from TRBV10-2 and TRBJ1-1, with D possibly being TRBD1 (5 bases). With 3 bases removed from V and 8 bases from J, the gap between germline ends came to 13 bases. Germline V gene lookup returns CDR1 WSHSY and CDR2 SAAADI. The CDR3 is made up of 13 amino acids. The CDR3 nucleotides read TGCGCCAGCAGTGAAGGGGACGGCAAAGAAGCTTTCTTT. Amino acids: CASSEGDGKEAFF.

The chain combines TRBV13 with TRBJ2-3; a weak D match, TRBD1 (6 bases). Germline CDR1 reads PRHDT; CDR2 reads FYEKMQ (reference sequence). The CDR3 extends over 14 amino acids. Trimming removed 0 bases at V and 6 bases at J, with 10 bases between. CDR3 residues: CASSLGAGVDTQYF. The CDR3 nucleotides are TGTGCCAGCAGCTTAGGGGCAGGGGTGGATACGCAGTATTTT.

The CDR3 DNA follows: TGCGCCAGCAGCTTCGCGACAGGCTTCTCCTACGAGCAGTACTTC. Translating it yields CASSFATGFSYEQYF. The chain couples TRBV5-1 to TRBJ2-7, with D possibly TRBD1 on 6 matching bases. CDR3 size: 15 residues. Germline lookup yields CDR1 SGHRS and CDR2 YFSETQ. Trimming shortened V by 2 bases and J by 0 bases, and 12 bases separated the two germline ends.